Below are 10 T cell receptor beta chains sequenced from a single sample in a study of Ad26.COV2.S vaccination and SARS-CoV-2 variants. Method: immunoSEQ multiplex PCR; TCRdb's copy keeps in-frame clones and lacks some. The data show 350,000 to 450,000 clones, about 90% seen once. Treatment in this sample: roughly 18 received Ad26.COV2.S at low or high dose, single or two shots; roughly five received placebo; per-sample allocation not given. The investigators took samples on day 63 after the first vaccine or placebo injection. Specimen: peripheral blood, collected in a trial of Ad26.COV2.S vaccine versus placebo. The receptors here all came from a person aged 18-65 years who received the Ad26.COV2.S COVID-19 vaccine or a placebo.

The CDR3, as DNA: TGTGCCAGCAGCTTACTAGCGGGGGCCTCCAATGAGCAGTTCTTC. It translates to CASSLLAGASNEQFF. This chain connects TRBV11-2 to TRBJ2-1; TRBD2 agrees at 10 bases. Trimming took 2 bases from V and 6 from J; bases not matched to a gene: 4. The germline V gene has CDR1 SGHAT and CDR2 FQNNGV. The CDR3 is 15 amino acids.

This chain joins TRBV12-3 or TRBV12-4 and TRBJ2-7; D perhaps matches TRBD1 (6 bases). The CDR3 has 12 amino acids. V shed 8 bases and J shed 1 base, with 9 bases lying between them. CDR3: CASADRSYEQYF. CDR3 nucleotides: TGTGCCAGCGCCGACAGGTCCTACGAGCAGTACTTC.

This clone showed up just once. CDR3 bases: TGTGCCAGCAGACCCCCGATCGAGGGGGGTGGCTACACCTTC. This encodes CASRPPIEGGGYTF. The rearrangement links TRBV6-5 to TRBJ1-2; tentatively, D is TRBD1 (6 bases). Per germline, CDR1 MNHEY and CDR2 SVGAGI. Trimming pared 6 bases from V and 7 bases from J, leaving 18 bases between. The CDR3 is made up of 14 amino acids.

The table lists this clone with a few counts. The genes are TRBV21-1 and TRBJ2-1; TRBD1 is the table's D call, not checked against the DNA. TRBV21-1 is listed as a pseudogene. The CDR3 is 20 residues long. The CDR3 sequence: CASSKLPGQGARGFYNEQFF. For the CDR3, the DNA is TGTGCCAGCAGCAAACTACCGGGACAGGGGGCGAGGGGATTTTACAATGAGCAGTTCTTC.

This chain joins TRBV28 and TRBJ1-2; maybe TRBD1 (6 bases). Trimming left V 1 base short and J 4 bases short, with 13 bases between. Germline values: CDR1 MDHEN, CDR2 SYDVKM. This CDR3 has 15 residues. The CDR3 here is CASSLLAGEAYGYTF. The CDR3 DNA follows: TGTGCCAGCAGTTTATTGGCAGGGGAGGCCTATGGCTACACCTTC.

CDR3 sequence: CASSIVGREAFF. CDR3 bases: TGTGCCAGTAGTATAGTTGGCAGGGAAGCTTTCTTT. V and J are TRBV19 and TRBJ1-1; D remains ambiguous. CDR1 is LNHDA and CDR2 is SQIVND in the germline V gene (reference sequence). The CDR3 consists of 12 residues. Trimming took off 1 base at V and 8 bases at J, with 8 bases between the two ends.

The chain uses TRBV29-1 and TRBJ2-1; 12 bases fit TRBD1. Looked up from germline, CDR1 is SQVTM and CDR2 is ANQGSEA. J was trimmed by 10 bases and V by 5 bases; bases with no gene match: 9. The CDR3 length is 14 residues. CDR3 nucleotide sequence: TGCAGCGTTCACCGGGACAGGGGGCCCCCCGAGCAGTTCTTC. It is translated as CSVHRDRGPPEQFF.

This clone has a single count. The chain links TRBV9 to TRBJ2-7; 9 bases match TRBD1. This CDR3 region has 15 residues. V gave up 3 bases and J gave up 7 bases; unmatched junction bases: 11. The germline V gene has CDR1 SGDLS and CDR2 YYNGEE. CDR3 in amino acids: CASSAGGQGVREQYF. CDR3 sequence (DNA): TGTGCCAGCAGCGCCGGGGGACAGGGAGTTCGAGAGCAGTACTTC.

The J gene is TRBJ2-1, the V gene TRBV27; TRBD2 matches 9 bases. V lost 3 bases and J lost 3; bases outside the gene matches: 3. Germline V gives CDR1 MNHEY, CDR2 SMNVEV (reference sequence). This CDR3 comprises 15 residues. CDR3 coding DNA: TGTGCCAGCAGTTTGCGTAGCGGGGGCTACAATGAGCAGTTCTTC. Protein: CASSLRSGGYNEQFF.

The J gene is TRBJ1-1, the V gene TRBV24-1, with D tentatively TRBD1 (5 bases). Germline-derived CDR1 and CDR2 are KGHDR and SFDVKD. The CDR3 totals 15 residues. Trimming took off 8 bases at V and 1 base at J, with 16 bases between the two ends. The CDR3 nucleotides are TGTGCCACCATGGGGGATCGTGTGGGGAACACTGAAGCTTTCTTT. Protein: CATMGDRVGNTEAFF.